These 24 T cell receptor beta chains share one sample of origin, sequenced in a study of cytomegalovirus exposure and HLA in healthy donors. The method was immunoSEQ multiplex PCR; TCRdb's version includes in-frame clones alone and lacks a portion of them. The sample contains 160,000 or so clones, approximately 90% of which appear only once. Material for sequencing was PBMCs. The receptors shown here come from a man between 18 and 35 years old in good health and CMV-seronegative.

This clone was recorded only once. This chain uses TRBV29-1 with TRBJ1-2; 8 bases align to TRBD1. The V and J ends lost 0 bases and 0 bases, in that order; junction bases with no gene match: 6. The CDR3 has 16 residues. CDR1 and CDR2 (germline): SQVTM, ANQGSEA. The DNA for the CDR3 is TGCAGCGTTGAAGATTGGGGGACAGGCACTAACTATGGCTACACCTTC. It is translated as CSVEDWGTGTNYGYTF.

The chain couples TRBV18 to TRBJ2-2, with a possible D match to TRBD2 (5 bases). The V end lost 0 bases, the J end lost 0 bases, and 20 bases lay between the germline ends. CDR3 length equals 20 residues. CDR1 and CDR2 from the germline V gene are KGHSH and LQKENI. In DNA form, the CDR3 reads TGTGCCAGCTCACCACCGCGAGGGATAGATTCGATATCGAACACCGGGGAGCTGTTTTTT. This encodes CASSPPRGIDSISNTGELFF.

The chain is built from TRBV2 and TRBJ2-1, with D unclear. This CDR3 comprises 13 residues. The germline V gene has CDR1 SNHLY and CDR2 FYNNEI. Between the trimmed V and J ends, which lost 10 bases and 2 bases, there was a span of 12 bases. This chain's CDR3 is CANLDPTYNEQFF. CDR3 sequence (DNA): TGTGCCAATCTAGACCCCACCTACAATGAGCAGTTCTTC.

The V call is TRBV21-1, the J call TRBJ1-2; TRBD1 is the table's D call, not checked against the DNA. TRBV21-1 counts as a pseudogene. This CDR3 region has 15 residues. This chain's CDR3 is CASASVGARGYGYTF. The CDR3 coding sequence is TGTGCCAGCGCCTCAGTGGGTGCGAGGGGGTATGGCTACACCTTC.

This clone was detected only once. The chain carries TRBV27 and TRBJ1-1, with D possibly TRBD1 on 6 matching bases. With 2 bases removed from V and 1 base from J, the gap between germline ends came to 11 bases. The germline gives CDR1 MNHEY, CDR2 SMNVEV (reference sequence). The CDR3 totals 15 residues. The CDR3 loop is CASSLGQLKNTEAFF. For the CDR3, the DNA is TGTGCCAGCAGTTTAGGACAGCTTAAGAACACTGAAGCTTTCTTT.

The V and J genes are TRBV30 and TRBJ2-1, with 15 bases that match TRBD2. This CDR3 is 14 amino acids long. CDR1 and CDR2 (germline): GTSNPN, SVGIG (reference sequence). Trimming at V came to 7 bases and at J to 7 bases, leaving 5 bases not matched to a gene. The CDR3 protein is CASSGTSGGNEQFF. DNA for the CDR3: TGTGCCTCGTCCGGGACTAGCGGGGGGAATGAGCAGTTCTTC.

The rearrangement joins TRBV19 to TRBJ2-6, with D perhaps TRBD1 (6 bases). The V gene lost 8 bases and the J gene lost 0 bases, with 11 bases spanning the gap. The CDR3 contains 15 residues. CDR1 LNHDA and CDR2 SQIVND come from the germline V gene (reference sequence). This CDR3 is CASGGRTSGANVLTF. Written as DNA, the CDR3 is TGTGCCAGTGGGGGCAGGACCTCTGGGGCCAACGTCCTGACTTTC.

V usage is TRBV12-5 and J usage is TRBJ2-3, with 9 positions matching TRBD2. The CDR3 is 18 amino acids. V was pared by 1 base and J by 0 bases, with 8 bases of the junction left unmatched. Germline V lookup: CDR1 LGHNT, CDR2 FRNRAP. The CDR3 DNA follows: TGTGCTAGTGGTTTGGACCCCCCTACTAGCGGGAGCACAGATACGCAGTATTTT. It codes for CASGLDPPTSGSTDTQYF.

This chain uses TRBV7-6 with TRBJ1-2; a possible D gene is TRBD1 (5 bases). The ends were cut back, 5 bases at V and 5 bases at J, with 15 bases in the middle. There are 14 residues in the CDR3. Germline V CDR1 and CDR2: SGHVS, FNYEAQ. CDR3 amino acids: CASSQDGTGYGYTF. In DNA, the CDR3 is TGTGCCAGCAGCCAGGACGGGACTGGATATGGCTACACCTTC.

The DNA of the CDR3 is TGTGCCAGCAGTGAAATGGGCGGGAGGAACTTTGAAGAGCAGTACTTC. Translating it yields CASSEMGGRNFEEQYF. The rearrangement uses TRBV2 and TRBJ2-7; the match to TRBD2 covers 8 bases. V shed 2 bases and J 7 bases; nucleotides not matched to a gene: 13. Germline lookup yields CDR1 SNHLY and CDR2 FYNNEI. The CDR3 covers 16 residues.

V usage is TRBV19 and J usage is TRBJ1-4, with TRBD1 identical over 7 bases. Per the germline V gene, CDR1 is LNHDA and CDR2 is SQIVND (reference sequence). Trimming removed 4 bases from V and 1 base from J; junction bases left unmatched: 3. The CDR3 runs 15 residues. The CDR3 DNA sequence: TGTGCCAGTAGTACCGGGACAGAAACTAATGAAAAACTGTTTTTT. Translation: CASSTGTETNEKLFF.

The genes are TRBV27 and TRBJ2-2, with TRBD1 matching 8 bases. CDR1 and CDR2 from the germline V gene are MNHEY and SMNVEV (reference sequence). The CDR3 has 14 residues. J lost 7 bases, V lost 5 bases, and 6 bases had no gene match. The CDR3 loop reads CASSADRVGGELFF. CDR3 nucleotide sequence: TGTGCCAGCAGTGCGGACAGGGTGGGCGGGGAGCTGTTTTTT.

The chain employs TRBV11-1 and TRBJ2-7; 7 nucleotides line up with TRBD1. Germline V CDR1 and CDR2: SGHAT, FQDESV (reference sequence). V lost 5 bases to trimming and J lost 3 bases; unmatched junction nucleotides: 10. This CDR3 comprises 15 residues. The CDR3 sequence is CASSLTGTSFYEQYV. The CDR3 DNA is TGTGCCAGCAGCCTGACAGGGACCTCTTTCTACGAGCAGTACGTC.

This CDR3 is CASSESSGWYEQYV. CDR3 sequence (DNA): TGTGCCAGCAGTGAAAGTAGCGGGTGGTACGAGCAGTACGTC. The V and J genes are TRBV6-1 and TRBJ2-7; 7 positions match TRBD2. Unmatched junction bases numbered 5, after V lost 2 bases and J lost 4 bases. Germline V gene sequence: CDR1 MNHNS, CDR2 SASEGT. The CDR3 covers 14 residues.

This sequence joins TRBV28 and TRBJ2-4; D is undetermined. V dropped 6 bases and J dropped 2 bases, with 17 bases sitting between them. The CDR3 is 16 residues long. Per the germline V gene, CDR1 is MDHEN and CDR2 is SYDVKM. This chain's CDR3 is CASSTRVRSTKNIQYF. As DNA, the CDR3 is TGTGCCAGCAGCACCCGGGTCCGCTCGACCAAAAACATTCAGTACTTC.

This clone was detected once. The chain links TRBV28 to TRBJ2-7; 7 bases line up with TRBD2. Germline assignment: CDR1 MDHEN and CDR2 SYDVKM. Trimming at V came to 5 bases and at J to 5 bases, leaving 9 bases not matched to a gene. The CDR3 is made up of 14 amino acids. The CDR3 nucleotides are TGTGCCAGCAGTCCCCCAGCGGGATGGGACGAGCAGTACTTC. This sequence encodes CASSPPAGWDEQYF.

The CDR3 DNA is TGTGCCAGCAGTCCCCCCTCCCAAGAGACCCAGTACTTC. The encoded protein is CASSPPSQETQYF. The rearrangement joins TRBV27 to TRBJ2-5; D is ambiguous. Germline lookup yields CDR1 MNHEY and CDR2 SMNVEV (reference sequence). The CDR3 covers 13 residues. Trimming took 5 bases from V and 1 from J, leaving 8 bases between them.

The V call is TRBV5-1, the J call TRBJ1-4; possibly TRBD1 for D (5 bases). Looked up from germline, CDR1 is SGHRS and CDR2 is YFSETQ. Trimming removed 7 bases from V and 7 bases from J, with 20 bases in between. The CDR3 is 15 amino acids. The CDR3: CASFLPGGRIEKLFF. The CDR3 DNA reads as TGCGCCAGCTTCCTACCCGGGGGTCGTATTGAAAAACTGTTTTTT.

This chain links TRBV27 with TRBJ2-6, with no clear D. The V gene lost 4 bases and the J gene lost 2 bases, with 12 bases spanning the gap. CDR3 length: 16 residues. Germline V gives CDR1 MNHEY, CDR2 SMNVEV (reference sequence). In DNA form, the CDR3 reads TGTGCCAGCAGTTCCCAAGTGAGGACTGGGGCCAACGTCCTGACTTTC. It is translated as CASSSQVRTGANVLTF.

The chain recombines TRBV28 with TRBJ1-1; no firm D call. The germline V gene encodes CDR1 MDHEN and CDR2 SYDVKM. The CDR3 has 13 amino acids. Trimming cost V 8 bases and J 1 base, with 11 bases left between them. As DNA, the CDR3 is TGTGCCAGCTTATCCGACACGAACACTGAAGCTTTCTTT. Translation: CASLSDTNTEAFF.

The chain carries TRBV19 and TRBJ2-7; 9 bases align to TRBD1. CDR3 size: 15 residues. CDR1 is LNHDA, CDR2 SQIVND, per germline (reference sequence). Unmatched junction bases numbered 4, after V lost 3 bases and J lost 1 base. For the CDR3, the DNA is TGTGCCAGTAGTATGGGGGGGACAGGGTCCTACGAGCAGTACTTC. Amino acid sequence: CASSMGGTGSYEQYF.

This clone was counted many times. The chain employs TRBV2 and TRBJ2-2, with D possibly matching TRBD1 (6 bases). V shed 4 bases and J shed 2 bases, with 8 bases lying between them. The CDR3 length is 14 residues. Germline V gene lookup returns CDR1 SNHLY and CDR2 FYNNEI. Here the CDR3 DNA reads TGTGCCAGCAGTGGGGGACACAACACCGGGGAGCTGTTTTTT. It yields the protein CASSGGHNTGELFF.

This chain joins TRBV4-3 and TRBJ2-3; D is possibly TRBD1 (5 bases). Germline CDR1 and CDR2: LGHNA and YSLEER. V lost 0 bases, J lost 3 bases, and 16 bases lay in between. This CDR3 comprises 17 residues. The CDR3 DNA reads as TGCGCCAGCAGCCAAGATGGGGCCAAGGGAATGACAGATACGCAGTATTTT. This gives the protein CASSQDGAKGMTDTQYF.

The chain has TRBV27 and TRBJ1-5, with D possibly TRBD1 on 5 matching bases. Between the trimmed V and J ends, which lost 6 bases and 5 bases, there was a span of 8 bases. Germline V gene sequence: CDR1 MNHEY, CDR2 SMNVEV (reference sequence). The CDR3 has 12 residues. The CDR3: CASRDTDQPQHF. The CDR3 DNA sequence: TGTGCCAGCAGGGACACAGATCAGCCCCAGCATTTT.